One sample yielded the 26 T cell receptor beta chains listed below, sequenced in a study of beta chain features in type 1 diabetes. Study results and limitations: Patients with Type 1 diabetes showed moderately but significantly shorter TCRB CDR3s in all four CD4+ subsets.

No cognate antigen is known for these TCRs. The investigators reverse transcribed all of the isolated RNA, so they sequenced expressed TCRB transcripts. Repertoires were generated with immunoSEQ multiplex PCR, while TCRdb's copy carries only in-frame clones and drops some. This sample has some 350,000 clones, with roughly 13% found just once. Sequencing input: naive CD4+ T cells from blood. Receptor source: a woman between 18 and 29 years old with type 1 diabetes.

Written as DNA, the CDR3 is TGTGCCAGCAGCTTGTCGGACACAGGGGCAGGGGAAGCTTTCTTT. It encodes CASSLSDTGAGEAFF. The chain combines TRBV5-6 with TRBJ1-1, with 7 bases lining up with TRBD1. The length of the CDR3 is 15 residues. Per germline, CDR1 SGHDT and CDR2 YYEEEE. Trimming cost V 1 base and J 8 bases; bases outside gene matches: 11.

This chain uses TRBV5-6 with TRBJ2-7, with D perhaps TRBD2 (5 bases). CDR3 length: 13 amino acids. Looked up from germline, CDR1 is SGHDT and CDR2 is YYEEEE. V shed 0 bases and J shed 2 bases, with 6 bases lying between them. In nucleotides, the CDR3 is TGTGCCAGCAGCTTGGGAGGGCCCTACGAGCAGTACGTC. It translates to CASSLGGPYEQYV.

The chain couples TRBV12-5 to TRBJ2-2, with 7 bases identical to TRBD1. CDR3 size: 17 residues. In germline, CDR1 is LGHNT, CDR2 FRNRAP. Germline trimming cut 2 bases from V and 4 bases from J; bases unmatched to any gene: 10. In nucleotides, the CDR3 is TGTGCTAGTGGTTTGCGCCCGGGACAGAGAGGCACCGGGGAGCTGTTTTTT. Protein product: CASGLRPGQRGTGELFF.

This chain connects TRBV7-7 to TRBJ2-5; 12 bases are a match to TRBD2. CDR3 length: 17 residues. With V trimmed by 0 bases and J by 2 bases, 4 bases remained unmatched. Looked up from germline, CDR1 is SSHAT and CDR2 is FNYEAQ (reference sequence). The CDR3 nucleotides read TGTGCCAGCAGCTTAGCGCGGCTAGCGGGAGGGCAAGAGACCCAGTACTTC. Amino acid sequence: CASSLARLAGGQETQYF.

The gene calls are TRBV9 and TRBJ2-5, with a possible D match to TRBD2 (5 bases). Germline CDR1 and CDR2: SGDLS and YYNGEE. The length of the CDR3 is 12 residues. Trimming stripped 5 bases from V and 7 bases from J, with 12 bases between. CDR3 DNA sequence: TGTGCCAGCAGTCCCACGGCGGGGACCCAGTACTTC. It is translated as CASSPTAGTQYF. Full variable domain (missing parts from reference TRBV9 and TRBJ2-5): DSGVTQTPKHLITATGQRVTLRCSPRSGDLSVYWYQQSLDQGLQFLIQYYNGEERAKGNILERFSAQQFPDLHSELNLSSLELGDSALYFCASSPTAGTQYFGPGTRLLVL.

The chain links TRBV18 to TRBJ1-1; D not certain. Germline V gene sequence: CDR1 KGHSH, CDR2 LQKENI. The CDR3 contains 15 residues. V was trimmed by 0 bases and J by 2 bases, leaving 10 bases between them. CDR3 in amino acids: CASSPPAGYNTEAFF. The DNA of the CDR3 is TGTGCCAGCTCACCACCCGCGGGTTATAACACTGAAGCTTTCTTT.

In its sample, this clone was seen a few times. In nucleotides, the CDR3 is TGTGCCAGGGGGTGTGACTACACAGATACGCAGTATTTT. The encoded protein is CARGCDYTDTQYF. This chain links TRBV9 with TRBJ2-3, with D perhaps matching TRBD2 (5 bases). The CDR3 totals 13 residues. Trimming left V 8 bases short and J 2 bases short, with 12 bases between. Germline CDR1 SGDLS, CDR2 YYNGEE.

This clone was seen more than once but under ten times. The chain has TRBV19 and TRBJ2-7; maybe TRBD1 (7 bases). The V end lost 5 bases, the J end lost 0 bases, and 14 bases lay between the germline ends. The CDR3 covers 15 residues. Germline V gene data show CDR1 as LNHDA and CDR2 as SQIVND (reference sequence). CDR3 in DNA: TGTGCCAGTAGTGCGGGGACAGCTTCCTCCTACGAGCAGTACTTC. Encoded protein: CASSAGTASSYEQYF.

This clone was counted between two and nine times. The J gene is TRBJ2-7, the V gene TRBV30, with TRBD2 matching 8 bases. V shed 5 bases and J 2 bases; nucleotides not matched to a gene: 8. Germline V gives CDR1 GTSNPN, CDR2 SVGIG (reference sequence). This CDR3 comprises 14 residues. CDR3 coding DNA: TGTGCCTGGGCCACTAGCGGAGGGACCTACGAGCAGTACGTC. The encoded protein is CAWATSGGTYEQYV.

The gene calls are TRBV9 and TRBJ2-1, with 8 nucleotides matching TRBD2. The CDR3 is made up of 15 amino acids. With V trimmed by 2 bases and J by 4 bases, 5 bases remained unmatched. Per the germline V gene, CDR1 is SGDLS and CDR2 is YYNGEE. CDR3 bases: TGTGCCAGCAGCGTTCGGGAGGGAGGGTACAATGAGCAGTTCTTC. Amino acids: CASSVREGGYNEQFF.

The gene calls are TRBV11-3 and TRBJ2-4; weak D call: TRBD2 (5 bases). This CDR3 comprises 14 residues. V gave up 5 bases and J gave up 1 base, with 9 bases separating them. Germline loops: CDR1 SGHNT, CDR2 YENEEA. The CDR3 sequence: CASSRDVAKNIQYF. CDR3 nucleotide sequence: TGTGCCAGCAGCCGGGATGTGGCCAAAAACATTCAGTACTTC.

The V gene is TRBV7-2, the J gene TRBJ2-1, with D uncertain. V shed 6 bases and J shed 0 bases, with 15 bases lying between them. Germline V gives CDR1 SGHTA, CDR2 FQGNSA. CDR3 size: 16 residues. The CDR3 spells CASSTKSASSYNEQFF. The DNA for the CDR3 is TGTGCCAGCAGTACTAAAAGCGCGAGCTCCTACAATGAGCAGTTCTTC.

The chain is built from TRBV12-5 and TRBJ2-1; 9 bases map to TRBD2. The germline V gene has CDR1 LGHNT and CDR2 FRNRAP. The junction had 11 bases not matched to a gene; V was cut back by 2 bases and J by 6 bases. The length of the CDR3 is 17 residues. The CDR3 nucleotides read TGTGCTAGTGGTTTGCCCCTGCCGGCTAGCGGGATCAATGAGCAGTTCTTC. Translating it yields CASGLPLPASGINEQFF.

The chain joins TRBV18 to TRBJ2-3; possible D gene TRBD2, 5 bases. Germline lookup yields CDR1 KGHSH and CDR2 LQKENI. V was pared by 0 bases and J by 4 bases, with 11 bases between. This CDR3 region has 15 residues. The CDR3 coding sequence is TGTGCCAGCTCACCACCACCCGGGGTTGCAGATACGCAGTATTTT. It translates to CASSPPPGVADTQYF.

This clone was detected a few times. The rearrangement joins TRBV27 to TRBJ2-7, with TRBD1 matching over 8 bases. The CDR3 runs 13 residues. Germline V lookup: CDR1 MNHEY, CDR2 SMNVEV (reference sequence). V gave up 5 bases and J gave up 2 bases; unmatched junction bases: 2. CDR3 loop: CASSRGQAYEQYF. The CDR3 DNA is TGTGCCAGCAGTAGGGGACAGGCCTACGAGCAGTACTTC.

The chain joins TRBV5-1 to TRBJ1-2, with D perhaps TRBD1 (5 bases). The CDR3 extends over 13 amino acids. Trimming cost V 2 bases and J 1 base, with 6 bases left between them. Germline V gene sequence: CDR1 SGHRS, CDR2 YFSETQ. The CDR3 loop is CASSFQGNYGYTF. The CDR3 DNA reads TGCGCCAGCAGCTTTCAGGGTAACTATGGCTACACCTTC.

This sequence joins TRBV7-9 and TRBJ2-1, with 10 bases aligning to TRBD2. After removal of 0 bases from V and 5 bases from J, the junction contained 10 bases not matched to a gene. Germline V gene lookup returns CDR1 SEHNR and CDR2 FQNEAQ (reference sequence). This CDR3 is built from 18 residues. The CDR3 bases are TGTGCCAGCAGCTTAGCGCTCGCTAGCGGGAGTGGGAACAATGAGCAGTTCTTC. It codes for CASSLALASGSGNNEQFF.

The chain carries TRBV30 and TRBJ1-2; the D gene is possibly TRBD1 (6 bases). The CDR3 loop spans 15 amino acids. V lost 6 bases and J lost 0, with 17 bases in between. CDR1 is GTSNPN, CDR2 SVGIG, per germline (reference sequence). Here the CDR3 DNA reads TGTGCCTGTCAGGGGTCAGGGTCATCTAACTATGGCTACACCTTC. Protein: CACQGSGSSNYGYTF.

The chain has TRBV30 and TRBJ1-1; 9 bases line up with TRBD1. V was clipped by 4 bases and J by 7 bases; unmatched bases: 7. The CDR3 contains 13 residues. Looked up from germline, CDR1 is GTSNPN and CDR2 is SVGIG (reference sequence). CDR3 protein: CAWTRQGGVEAFF. In DNA, the CDR3 is TGTGCCTGGACTCGACAGGGGGGGGTTGAAGCTTTCTTT.

This clone has only a few counts. The V call is TRBV29-1, the J call TRBJ1-1; D is perhaps TRBD1 (6 bases). V lost 2 bases and J 0 bases, leaving 16 bases between the germline ends. CDR3 length: 16 amino acids. Germline V lookup: CDR1 SQVTM, CDR2 ANQGSEA. As DNA, the CDR3 is TGCAGCGTTGAAAAAGTCCCAGGGGTGATGAACACTGAAGCTTTCTTT. Its protein product is CSVEKVPGVMNTEAFF.

V and J are TRBV11-2 and TRBJ2-2, with D hard to call. Germline CDR1 is SGHAT and CDR2 is FQNNGV. The CDR3 consists of 13 residues. Trimming cost V 0 bases and J 4 bases, with 3 bases left between them. The CDR3, as DNA: TGTGCCAGCAGCTTAGAACTCACCGGGGAGCTGTTTTTT. It yields the protein CASSLELTGELFF.

The gene calls are TRBV7-2 and TRBJ2-5; TRBD2 is a possible D gene (5 bases). From germline, CDR1 is SGHTA and CDR2 FQGNSA. This CDR3 has 13 residues. The V end was cut by 3 bases, the J end by 1 base, with 6 bases between. The CDR3 DNA is TGTGCCAGCAGCTTGCTAGCCCAAGAGACCCAGTACTTC. Its translation is CASSLLAQETQYF.

This clone turned up a few times. The chain recombines TRBV7-2 with TRBJ2-7; perhaps TRBD2 as D (6 bases). Germline-derived CDR1 and CDR2 are SGHTA and FQGNSA. The V end lost 1 base, the J end lost 7 bases, and 14 bases lay between the germline ends. The CDR3 extends over 14 amino acids. The CDR3 DNA follows: TGTGCCAGCAGCTTAGAGGGCGGACGGGGGGAGCAGTACGTC. It specifies CASSLEGGRGEQYV.

This clone was observed a handful of times. This rearrangement joins TRBV11-2 to TRBJ1-1; D gene uncertain. The germline V gene encodes CDR1 SGHAT and CDR2 FQNNGV. The CDR3 runs to 15 residues. Trimming stripped 5 bases from V and 0 bases from J, with 13 bases between. The CDR3 loop reads CASSAVRTVNTEAFF. As DNA, the CDR3 is TGTGCCAGCAGCGCCGTCCGAACAGTGAACACTGAAGCTTTCTTT.

The chain combines TRBV21-1 with TRBJ1-2; no check of the table's D call, TRBD1, against the DNA was made. TRBV21-1 is labeled a pseudogene. This CDR3 comprises 13 residues. CDR3 in amino acids: CASKGDRYYGYTF. CDR3 DNA: TGTGCCAGCAAAGGGGACAGATACTATGGCTACACCTTC.

Only a few counts were recorded for this clone. The CDR3 protein is CASTDKAGKGYNEQFF. Here the CDR3 DNA reads TGTGCCAGCACCGACAAAGCCGGGAAGGGCTACAATGAGCAGTTCTTC. The V call is TRBV11-2, the J call TRBJ2-1; D is possibly TRBD2 (5 bases). Germline CDR1 SGHAT, CDR2 FQNNGV. V lost 7 bases and J lost 3, with 19 bases in between. CDR3 length equals 16 residues.